The next 14 T cell receptor beta chains were all read from a single sample in a study of identical twins. MiXCR was run by TCRdb on the 5' RACE reads, yielding one entry per CDR3 protein. The table has around 550,000 distinct CDR3 sequences, roughly 15% seen once. This sample was also put to use in a study of yellow fever vaccine responses in identical twins.

The source material was CD4+ T cells sorted from blood. The receptor set was obtained from a woman younger than 35 in good health.

This clonotype was picked up a small number of times. The chain joins TRBV9 to TRBJ2-1; 11 nucleotides match TRBD2. This CDR3 spans 16 amino acids. V shed 3 bases and J 4 bases; nucleotides not matched to a gene: 6. Germline CDR1 is SGDLS and CDR2 is YYNGEE. CDR3 nucleotide sequence: TGTGCCAGCAGCGCGGGGGCTAGCGGGGGGTACAATGAGCAGTTCTTC. It specifies CASSAGASGGYNEQFF.

The V call is TRBV7-2, the J call TRBJ1-1; TRBD1 is a possible D gene (5 bases). The germline V gene has CDR1 SGHTA and CDR2 FQGNSA. V was cut by 1 base and J by 0 bases, with 15 bases left in between. This CDR3 is built from 17 residues. The CDR3 DNA sequence: TGTGCCAGCAGCTTAGTACAGGTCGGGCTTCTGAACACTGAAGCTTTCTTT. Translating gives CASSLVQVGLLNTEAFF.

This clonotype was seen only a few times. V usage is TRBV20-1 and J usage is TRBJ2-7; no clear D gene. The germline V gene encodes CDR1 DFQATT and CDR2 SNEGSKA (reference sequence). The CDR3 covers 14 residues. V gave up 4 bases and J gave up 1 base, with 14 bases separating them. The CDR3, as DNA: TGCAGTGCTACGGCGGTACACCGGTCCTACGAGCAGTACGTC. Protein sequence: CSATAVHRSYEQYV.

This clonotype was counted a few times. The gene calls are TRBV7-9 and TRBJ2-7; 8 positions match TRBD2. CDR1 and CDR2 (germline): SEHNR, FQNEAQ (reference sequence). V lost 2 bases, J lost 6 bases, and 6 bases stayed unmatched. The CDR3 contains 14 residues. Here the CDR3 DNA reads TGTGCCAGCAGCTTACGGACTAGCAGCGGCGAGCAGTACGTC. Amino acids: CASSLRTSSGEQYV.

This clonotype has only a few counts. The chain links TRBV7-9 to TRBJ2-3; no reliable D call. Germline V CDR1 and CDR2: SEHNR, FQNEAQ (reference sequence). Between the trimmed V and J ends, which lost 3 bases and 6 bases, there was a span of 10 bases. The CDR3 extends over 13 amino acids. This CDR3 is CASSFRLGDTQYF. CDR3 coding DNA: TGTGCCAGCAGCTTCCGCCTAGGGGATACGCAGTATTTT.

This chain links TRBV14 with TRBJ2-2, with D maybe TRBD1 (5 bases). The length of the CDR3 is 14 residues. V lost 2 bases to trimming and J lost 5 bases, with 9 bases between them. Germline V CDR1 and CDR2: SGHDN, FVKESK. In nucleotides, the CDR3 is TGTGCCAGCAGCCAACAGGGTAGTACCGGGGAGCTGTTTTTT. This encodes CASSQQGSTGELFF. The full variable domain, completed using reference TRBV14 and TRBJ2-2, is EAGVTQFPSHSVIEKGQTVTLRCDPISGHDNLYWYRRVMGKEIKFLLHFVKESKQDESGMPNNRFLAERTGGTYSTLKVQPAELEDSGVYFCASSQQGSTGELFFGEGSRLTVL.

This clonotype was found a few times. This chain links TRBV20-1 with TRBJ2-7; TRBD1 or TRBD2 may be the D gene (5 bases each). From germline, CDR1 is DFQATT and CDR2 SNEGSKA (reference sequence). V was shortened by 6 bases and J by 0 bases, with 15 bases between the two germline ends. This CDR3 is built from 14 residues. The CDR3, as DNA: TGCAGTGCAGAGGGCTCAGGGTACTCCTACGAGCAGTACGTC. Translating it yields CSAEGSGYSYEQYV.

This clonotype was observed a few times. V gene TRBV2 combines with J gene TRBJ2-7; D is unclear. The V gene's germline CDR1 is SNHLY and CDR2 FYNNEI. Trimming pared 4 bases from V and 1 base from J, leaving 8 bases between. The CDR3 has 13 amino acids. The CDR3 DNA is TGTGCCAGCAGTGTCTTAGGTTCCTACGAGCAGTACTTC. Translating gives CASSVLGSYEQYF.

This clonotype was detected only a few times. This chain uses TRBV5-1 with TRBJ1-5, with D uncertain. Germline-derived CDR1 and CDR2 are SGHRS and YFSETQ. V was cut by 0 bases and J by 3 bases, with 10 bases left in between. The CDR3 is 15 amino acids. CDR3 sequence reads: CASSLGGANNQPQHF. In DNA form, the CDR3 reads TGCGCCAGCAGCTTGGGAGGCGCGAACAATCAGCCCCAGCATTTT.

This chain joins TRBV12-5 and TRBJ2-1, with D hard to call. The CDR3 consists of 11 residues. Germline V gene lookup returns CDR1 LGHNT and CDR2 FRNRAP. Trimming left V 2 bases short and J 8 bases short, with 4 bases between. The CDR3 reads CASGLLYEQFF. The CDR3 DNA reads as TGTGCTAGTGGTTTGCTCTATGAGCAGTTCTTC.

V and J are TRBV20-1 and TRBJ2-7, with 15 bases matching TRBD2. The CDR3 is made up of 14 amino acids. Germline CDR1 is DFQATT and CDR2 is SNEGSKA (reference sequence). V shed 6 bases and J 6 bases; nucleotides not matched to a gene: 6. CDR3 sequence reads: CSASRTSGRGEQYF. The CDR3 DNA sequence: TGCAGTGCCTCCAGGACTAGCGGGAGGGGCGAGCAGTACTTC.

There are many counts of this clonotype. The rearrangement joins TRBV2 to TRBJ1-2; D unresolved. V was shortened by 7 bases and J by 1 base, with 13 bases between the two germline ends. Germline CDR1 is SNHLY and CDR2 is FYNNEI. This CDR3 region has 14 residues. CDR3 amino acids: CASNSPVFNYGYTF. The CDR3 DNA is TGTGCCAGCAATAGCCCCGTTTTTAACTATGGCTACACCTTC.

This chain joins TRBV27 and TRBJ2-1, with 10 bases lining up with TRBD1. V lost 6 bases, J lost 5 bases, and 4 bases stayed unmatched. Germline V CDR1 and CDR2: MNHEY, SMNVEV (reference sequence). The CDR3 covers 14 residues. The CDR3 loop is CASSWDRGNNEQFF. CDR3 bases: TGTGCCAGCAGCTGGGACAGGGGAAACAATGAGCAGTTCTTC.

The table lists this clonotype with many counts. The rearrangement uses TRBV29-1 and TRBJ2-1; no clear D gene. V gave up 7 bases and J gave up 4 bases, with 8 bases separating them. The CDR3 has 11 amino acids. Germline V gives CDR1 SQVTM, CDR2 ANQGSEA. The DNA for the CDR3 is TGCAGCGCCCATTTATACAATGAGCAGTTCTTC. Translating gives CSAHLYNEQFF.